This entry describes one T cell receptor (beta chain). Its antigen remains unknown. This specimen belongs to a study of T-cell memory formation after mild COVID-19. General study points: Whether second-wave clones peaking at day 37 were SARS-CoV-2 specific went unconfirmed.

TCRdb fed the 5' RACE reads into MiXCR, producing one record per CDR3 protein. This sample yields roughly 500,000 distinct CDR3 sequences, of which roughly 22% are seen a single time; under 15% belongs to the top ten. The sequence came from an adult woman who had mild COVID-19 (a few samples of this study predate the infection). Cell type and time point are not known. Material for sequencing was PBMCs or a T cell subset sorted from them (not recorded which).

The CDR3 is CSARGLAGGADTQYF. CDR3 nucleotides: TGCAGTGCCCGGGGACTAGCGGGAGGCGCAGATACGCAGTATTTT. The chain is built from TRBV20-1 and TRBJ2-3, with 15 bases that match TRBD2. The length of the CDR3 is 15 residues. The germline V gene encodes CDR1 DFQATT and CDR2 SNEGSKA (reference sequence). Trimming removed 6 bases from V and 4 bases from J; junction bases left unmatched: 5.